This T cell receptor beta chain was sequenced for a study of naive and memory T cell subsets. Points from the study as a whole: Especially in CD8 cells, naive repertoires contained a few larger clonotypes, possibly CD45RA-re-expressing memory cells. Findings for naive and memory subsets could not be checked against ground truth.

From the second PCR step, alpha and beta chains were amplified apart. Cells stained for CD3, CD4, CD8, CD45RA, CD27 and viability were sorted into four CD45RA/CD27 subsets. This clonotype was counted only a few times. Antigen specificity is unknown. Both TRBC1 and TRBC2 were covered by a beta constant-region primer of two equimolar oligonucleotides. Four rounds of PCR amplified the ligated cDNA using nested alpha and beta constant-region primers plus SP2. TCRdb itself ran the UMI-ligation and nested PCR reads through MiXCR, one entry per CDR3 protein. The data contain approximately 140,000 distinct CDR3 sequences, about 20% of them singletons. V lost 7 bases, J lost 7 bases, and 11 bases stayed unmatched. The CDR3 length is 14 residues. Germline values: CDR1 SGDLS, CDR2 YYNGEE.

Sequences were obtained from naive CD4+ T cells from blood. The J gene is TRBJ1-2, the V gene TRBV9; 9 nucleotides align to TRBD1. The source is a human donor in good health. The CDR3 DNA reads TGTGCCAGCGGCGCCGGGACAGGGATTCGTGGCTACACCTTC. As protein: CASGAGTGIRGYTF.